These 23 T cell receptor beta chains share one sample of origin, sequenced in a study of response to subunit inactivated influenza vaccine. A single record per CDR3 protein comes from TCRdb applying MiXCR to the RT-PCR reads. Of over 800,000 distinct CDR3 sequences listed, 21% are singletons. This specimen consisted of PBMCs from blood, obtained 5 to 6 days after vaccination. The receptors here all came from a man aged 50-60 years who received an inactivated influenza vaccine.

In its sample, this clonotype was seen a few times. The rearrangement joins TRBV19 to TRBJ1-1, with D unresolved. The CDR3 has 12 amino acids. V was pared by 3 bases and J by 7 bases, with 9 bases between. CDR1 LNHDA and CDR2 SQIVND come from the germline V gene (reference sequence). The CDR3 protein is CASSIPGSEAFF. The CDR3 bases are TGTGCCAGTAGTATCCCAGGCAGTGAAGCTTTCTTT.

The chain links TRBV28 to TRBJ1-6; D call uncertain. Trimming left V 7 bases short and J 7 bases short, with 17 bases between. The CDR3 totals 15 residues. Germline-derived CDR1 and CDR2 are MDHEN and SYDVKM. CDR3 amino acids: CASKGMGPDNSPLHF. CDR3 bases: TGTGCCAGCAAGGGTATGGGCCCGGACAATTCACCCCTCCACTTT.

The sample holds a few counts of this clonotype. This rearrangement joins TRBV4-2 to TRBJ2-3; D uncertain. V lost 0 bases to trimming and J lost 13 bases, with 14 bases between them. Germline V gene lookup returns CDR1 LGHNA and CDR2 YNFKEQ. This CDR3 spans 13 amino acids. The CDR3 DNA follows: TGTGCCAGCAGCCAAGATCTAGGGATGGTGGAGTATTTT. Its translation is CASSQDLGMVEYF.

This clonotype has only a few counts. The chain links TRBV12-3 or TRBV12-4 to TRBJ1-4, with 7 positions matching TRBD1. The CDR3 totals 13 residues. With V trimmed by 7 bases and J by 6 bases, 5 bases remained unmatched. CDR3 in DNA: TGTGCCAGCACCCAGGGGGTTCATGAAAAACTGTTTTTT. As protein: CASTQGVHEKLFF.

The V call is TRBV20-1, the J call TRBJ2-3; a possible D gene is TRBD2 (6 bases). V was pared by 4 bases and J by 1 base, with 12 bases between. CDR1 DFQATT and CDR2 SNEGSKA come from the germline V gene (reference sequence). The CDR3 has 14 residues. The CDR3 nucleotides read TGCAGTGCTATACCTAGCGACCGCACAGATACGCAGTATTTT. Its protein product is CSAIPSDRTDTQYF.

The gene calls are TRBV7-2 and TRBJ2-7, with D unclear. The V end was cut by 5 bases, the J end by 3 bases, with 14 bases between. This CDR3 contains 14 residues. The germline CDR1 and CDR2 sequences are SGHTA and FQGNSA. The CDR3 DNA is TGTGCCAGCAGCCTAAGATGTCAGATCTACGAGCAGTACTTC. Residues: CASSLRCQIYEQYF.

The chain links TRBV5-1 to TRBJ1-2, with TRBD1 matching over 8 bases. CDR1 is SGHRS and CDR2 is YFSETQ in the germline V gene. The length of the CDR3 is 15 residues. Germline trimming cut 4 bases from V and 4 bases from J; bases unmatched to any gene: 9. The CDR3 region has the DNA TGCGCCAGCAGCCCAGAAAGACAGGGGAGCTATGGCTACACCTTC. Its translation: CASSPERQGSYGYTF.

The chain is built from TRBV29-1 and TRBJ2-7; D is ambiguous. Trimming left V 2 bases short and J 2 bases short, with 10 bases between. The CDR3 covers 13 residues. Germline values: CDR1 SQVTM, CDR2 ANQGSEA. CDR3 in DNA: TGCAGCGTTGAACCCCCAGGTACCTACGAGCAGTACTTC. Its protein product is CSVEPPGTYEQYF.

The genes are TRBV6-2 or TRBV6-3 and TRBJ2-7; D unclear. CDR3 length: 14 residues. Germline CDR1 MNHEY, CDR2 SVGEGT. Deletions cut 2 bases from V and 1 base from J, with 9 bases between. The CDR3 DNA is TGTGCCAGCAGTTACGGAGTCGGATCCTACGAGCAGTACTTC. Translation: CASSYGVGSYEQYF.

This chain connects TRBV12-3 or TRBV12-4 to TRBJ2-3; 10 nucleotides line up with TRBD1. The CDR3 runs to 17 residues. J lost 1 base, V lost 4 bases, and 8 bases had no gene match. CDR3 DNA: TGTGCCAGCAGTTCTCCGGGACAGGGGATCGGCACAGATACGCAGTATTTT. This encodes CASSSPGQGIGTDTQYF.

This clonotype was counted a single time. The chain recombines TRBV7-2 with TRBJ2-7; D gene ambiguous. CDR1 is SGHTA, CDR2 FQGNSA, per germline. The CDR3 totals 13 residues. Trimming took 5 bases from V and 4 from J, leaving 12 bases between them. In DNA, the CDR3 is TGTGCCAGCAGCCCCTATCCCGGGTACGAGCAGTACTTC. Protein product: CASSPYPGYEQYF. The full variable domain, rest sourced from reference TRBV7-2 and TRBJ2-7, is GAGVSQSPSNKVTEKGKDVELRCDPISGHTALYWYRQSLGQGLEFLIYFQGNSAPDKSGLPSDRFSAERTGGSVSTLTIQRTQQEDSAVYLCASSPYPGYEQYFGPGTRLTVT.

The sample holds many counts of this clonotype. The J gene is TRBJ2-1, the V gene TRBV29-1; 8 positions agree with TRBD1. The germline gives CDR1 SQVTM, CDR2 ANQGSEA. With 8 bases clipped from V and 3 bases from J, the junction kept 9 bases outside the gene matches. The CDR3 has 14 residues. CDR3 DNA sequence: TGCAGCTTCCGGACAGGGAAGAACTACAATGAGCAGTTCTTC. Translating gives CSFRTGKNYNEQFF.

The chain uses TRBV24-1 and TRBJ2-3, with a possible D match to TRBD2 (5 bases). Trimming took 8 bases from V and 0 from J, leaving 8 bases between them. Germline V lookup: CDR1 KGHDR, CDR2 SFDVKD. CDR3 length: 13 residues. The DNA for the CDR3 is TGTGCCACCACAAGCGGTAGCACAGATACGCAGTATTTT. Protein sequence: CATTSGSTDTQYF.

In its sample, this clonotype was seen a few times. The CDR3 loop is CASSSGGQGGQHF. The CDR3 nucleotides are TGTGCCAGCAGTTCCGGGGGACAAGGAGGCCAGCATTTT. The V and J genes are TRBV12-3 or TRBV12-4 and TRBJ1-5; weak D call: TRBD1 (6 bases). Trimming stripped 4 bases from V and 12 bases from J, with 16 bases between. CDR3 size: 13 residues.

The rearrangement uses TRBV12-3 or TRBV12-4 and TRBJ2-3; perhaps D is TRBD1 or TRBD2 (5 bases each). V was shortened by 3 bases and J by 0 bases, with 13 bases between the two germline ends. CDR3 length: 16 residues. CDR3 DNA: TGTGCCAGCAGTTTGTACGGGGCGATCAGCACAGATACGCAGTATTTT. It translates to CASSLYGAISTDTQYF.

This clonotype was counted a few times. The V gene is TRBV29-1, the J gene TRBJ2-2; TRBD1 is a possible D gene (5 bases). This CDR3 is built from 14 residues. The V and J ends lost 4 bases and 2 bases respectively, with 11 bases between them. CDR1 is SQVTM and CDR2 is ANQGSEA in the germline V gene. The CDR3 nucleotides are TGCAGCGTTGCGGCAGGGCGAAACACCGGGGAGCTGTTTTTT. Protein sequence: CSVAAGRNTGELFF.

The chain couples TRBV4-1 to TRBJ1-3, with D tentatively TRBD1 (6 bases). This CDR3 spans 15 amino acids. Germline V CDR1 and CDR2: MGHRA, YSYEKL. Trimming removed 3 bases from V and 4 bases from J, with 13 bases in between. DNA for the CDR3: TGCGCCAGCAGCCAGGGCCAGGGGATCGGAAACACCATATATTTT. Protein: CASSQGQGIGNTIYF.

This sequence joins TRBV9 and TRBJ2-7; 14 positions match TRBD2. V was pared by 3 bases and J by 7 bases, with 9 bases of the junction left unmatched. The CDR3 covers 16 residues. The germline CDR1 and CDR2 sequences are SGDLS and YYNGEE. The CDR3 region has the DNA TGTGCCAGCAGCGGGACGGGACTAGCGGGAGTGGGTGAGCAGTACTTC. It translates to CASSGTGLAGVGEQYF.

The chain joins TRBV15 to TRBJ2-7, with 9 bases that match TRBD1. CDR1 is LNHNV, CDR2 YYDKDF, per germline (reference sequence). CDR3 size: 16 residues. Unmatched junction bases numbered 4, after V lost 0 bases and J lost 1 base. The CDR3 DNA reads TGTGCCACCAGCAGAGATAAAGGGACAGGGTCCTACGAGCAGTACTTC. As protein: CATSRDKGTGSYEQYF.

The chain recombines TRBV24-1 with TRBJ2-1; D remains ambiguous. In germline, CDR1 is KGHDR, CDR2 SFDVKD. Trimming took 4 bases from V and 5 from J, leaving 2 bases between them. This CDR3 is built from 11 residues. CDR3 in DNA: TGTGCCACCAGTGAACACAATGAGCAGTTCTTC. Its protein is CATSEHNEQFF.

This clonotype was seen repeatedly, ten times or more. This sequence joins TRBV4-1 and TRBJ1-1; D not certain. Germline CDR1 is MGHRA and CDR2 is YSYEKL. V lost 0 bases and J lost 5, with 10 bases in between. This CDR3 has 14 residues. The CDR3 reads CASSQDSGRTEAFF. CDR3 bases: TGCGCCAGCAGCCAAGATTCCGGACGGACTGAAGCTTTCTTT.

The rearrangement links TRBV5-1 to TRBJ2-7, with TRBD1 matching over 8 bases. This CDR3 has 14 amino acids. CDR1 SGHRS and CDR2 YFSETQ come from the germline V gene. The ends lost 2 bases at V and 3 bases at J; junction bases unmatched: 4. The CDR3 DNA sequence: TGCGCCAGCAGCTTCGAGACAGGGGTCTACGAGCAGTACTTC. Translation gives CASSFETGVYEQYF.

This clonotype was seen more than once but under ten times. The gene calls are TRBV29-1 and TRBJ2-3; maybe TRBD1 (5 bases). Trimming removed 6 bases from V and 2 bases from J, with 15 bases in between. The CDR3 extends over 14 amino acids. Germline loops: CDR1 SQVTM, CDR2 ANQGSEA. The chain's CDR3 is CSVGQGRFTDTQYF. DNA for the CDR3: TGCAGCGTAGGACAAGGCCGATTCACAGATACGCAGTATTTT.